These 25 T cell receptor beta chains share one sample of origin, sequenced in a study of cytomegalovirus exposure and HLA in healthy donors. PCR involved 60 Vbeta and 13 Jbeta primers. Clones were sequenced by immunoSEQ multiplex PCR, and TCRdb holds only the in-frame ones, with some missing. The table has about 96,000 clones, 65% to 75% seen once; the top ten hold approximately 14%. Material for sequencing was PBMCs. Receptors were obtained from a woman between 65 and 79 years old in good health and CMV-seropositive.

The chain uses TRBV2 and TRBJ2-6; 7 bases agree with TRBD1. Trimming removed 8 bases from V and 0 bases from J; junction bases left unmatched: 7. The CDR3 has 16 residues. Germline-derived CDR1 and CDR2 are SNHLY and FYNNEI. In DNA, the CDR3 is TGTGCCAGCGGCCGACAGGGCCGCTCTGGGGCCAACGTCCTGACTTTC. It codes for CASGRQGRSGANVLTF.

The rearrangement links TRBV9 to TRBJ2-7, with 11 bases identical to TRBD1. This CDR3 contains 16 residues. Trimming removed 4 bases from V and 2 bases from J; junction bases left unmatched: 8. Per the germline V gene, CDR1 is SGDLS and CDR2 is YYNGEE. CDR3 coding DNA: TGTGCCAGCAGCCAAGGACCGGGACAGGGGGCCTACGAGCAGTACTTC. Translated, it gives CASSQGPGQGAYEQYF.

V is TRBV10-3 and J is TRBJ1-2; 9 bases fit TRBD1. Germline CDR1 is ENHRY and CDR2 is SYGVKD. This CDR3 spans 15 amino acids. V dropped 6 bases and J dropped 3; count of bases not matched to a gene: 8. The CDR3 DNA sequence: TGTGCCATCAGAGGGGACAGGGAAGGGGACTATGGCTACACCTTC. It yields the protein CAIRGDREGDYGYTF.

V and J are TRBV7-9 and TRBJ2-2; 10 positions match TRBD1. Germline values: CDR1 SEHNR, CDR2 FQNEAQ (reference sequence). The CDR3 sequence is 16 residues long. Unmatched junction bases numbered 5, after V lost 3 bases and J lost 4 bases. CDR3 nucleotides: TGTGCCAGCAGCTTGGGGAGGACAGGGGGCACCGGGGAGCTGTTTTTT. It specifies CASSLGRTGGTGELFF.

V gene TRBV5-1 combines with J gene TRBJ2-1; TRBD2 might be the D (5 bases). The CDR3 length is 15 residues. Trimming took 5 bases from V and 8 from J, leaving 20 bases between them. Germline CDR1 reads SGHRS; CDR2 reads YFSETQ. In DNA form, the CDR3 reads TGCGCCAGCAGTACCTTTGAGGGTAGGGTCGATGAGCAGTTCTTC. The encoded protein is CASSTFEGRVDEQFF.

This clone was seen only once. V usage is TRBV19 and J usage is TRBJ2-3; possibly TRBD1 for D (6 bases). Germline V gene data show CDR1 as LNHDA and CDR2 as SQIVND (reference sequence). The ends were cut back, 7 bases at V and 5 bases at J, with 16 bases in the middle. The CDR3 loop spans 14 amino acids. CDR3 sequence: CASNEQGVGDTQYF. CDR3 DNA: TGTGCCAGTAACGAACAGGGTGTGGGAGATACGCAGTATTTT.

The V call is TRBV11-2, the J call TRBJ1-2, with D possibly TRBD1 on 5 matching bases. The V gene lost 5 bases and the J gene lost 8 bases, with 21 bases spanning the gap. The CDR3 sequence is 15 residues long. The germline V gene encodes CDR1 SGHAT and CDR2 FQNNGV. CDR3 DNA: TGTGCCAGCAGCCTTGGGCTGGGGCCCTCCGGCGGCTACACCTTC. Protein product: CASSLGLGPSGGYTF.

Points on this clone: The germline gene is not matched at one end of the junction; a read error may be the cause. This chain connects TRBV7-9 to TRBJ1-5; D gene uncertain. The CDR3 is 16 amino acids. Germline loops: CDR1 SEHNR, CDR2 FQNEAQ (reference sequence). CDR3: CSSSSGEGDSNQPQHF. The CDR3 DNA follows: TGTTCCAGCAGCTCCGGCGAGGGAGATAGCAATCAGCCCCAGCATTTT.

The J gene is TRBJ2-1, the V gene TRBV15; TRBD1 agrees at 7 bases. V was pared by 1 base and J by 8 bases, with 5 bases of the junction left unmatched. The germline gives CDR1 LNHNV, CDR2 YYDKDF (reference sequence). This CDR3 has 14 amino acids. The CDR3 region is CATSRGQGRDEQFF. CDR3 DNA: TGTGCCACCAGCAGAGGACAGGGAAGGGATGAGCAGTTCTTC.

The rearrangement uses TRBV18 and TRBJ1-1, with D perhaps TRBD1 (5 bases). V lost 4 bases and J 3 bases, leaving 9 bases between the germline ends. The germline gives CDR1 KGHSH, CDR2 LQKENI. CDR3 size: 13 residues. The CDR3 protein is CASSLDRYTEAFF. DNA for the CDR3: TGTGCCAGCTCACTTGACAGATACACTGAAGCTTTCTTT.

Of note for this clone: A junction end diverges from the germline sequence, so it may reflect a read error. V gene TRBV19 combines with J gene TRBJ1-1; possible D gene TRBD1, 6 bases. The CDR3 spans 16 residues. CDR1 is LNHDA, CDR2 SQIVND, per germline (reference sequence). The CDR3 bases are TGTGCGAGTACGTTGGGGGCTGGGCTCGGAAGAACTGAAGCTTTCTTT. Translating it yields CASTLGAGLGRTEAFF.

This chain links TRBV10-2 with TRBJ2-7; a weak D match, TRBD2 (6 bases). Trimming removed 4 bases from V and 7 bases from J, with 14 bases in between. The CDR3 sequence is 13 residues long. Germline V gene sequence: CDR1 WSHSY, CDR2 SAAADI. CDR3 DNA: TGCGCCAGCAGTGGACTAGGATCGAGGGAGCAGTACTTC. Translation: CASSGLGSREQYF.

The CDR3 nucleotides read TGTGCCAGCAGCCTGGGACAGGGGGCATCTCTCGGTGAAAAACTGTTTTTT. Residues: CASSLGQGASLGEKLFF. The chain joins TRBV7-9 to TRBJ1-4; 12 nucleotides match TRBD1. With 5 bases clipped from V and 7 bases from J, the junction kept 11 bases outside the gene matches. Germline V CDR1 and CDR2: SEHNR, FQNEAQ (reference sequence). CDR3 length: 17 residues.

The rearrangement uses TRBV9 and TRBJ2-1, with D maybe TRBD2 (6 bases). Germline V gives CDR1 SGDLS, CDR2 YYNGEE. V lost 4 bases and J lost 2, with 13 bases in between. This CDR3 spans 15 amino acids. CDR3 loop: CASSSSGTPYNEQFF. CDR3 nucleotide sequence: TGTGCCAGCAGCTCCTCCGGGACTCCCTACAATGAGCAGTTCTTC.

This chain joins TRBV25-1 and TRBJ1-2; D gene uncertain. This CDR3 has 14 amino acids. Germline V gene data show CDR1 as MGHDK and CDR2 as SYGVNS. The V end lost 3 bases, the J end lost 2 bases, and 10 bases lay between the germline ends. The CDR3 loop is CASSDAISNYGYTF. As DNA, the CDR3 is TGTGCCAGCAGTGACGCGATTTCGAACTATGGCTACACCTTC.

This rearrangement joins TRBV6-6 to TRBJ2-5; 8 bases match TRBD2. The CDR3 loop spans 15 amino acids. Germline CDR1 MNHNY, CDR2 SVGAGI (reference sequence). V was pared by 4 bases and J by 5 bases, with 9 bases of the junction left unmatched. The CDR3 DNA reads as TGTGCCAGCAGTTCGGGTTCGGCTAGCGGGGAGACCCAGTACTTC. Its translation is CASSSGSASGETQYF.

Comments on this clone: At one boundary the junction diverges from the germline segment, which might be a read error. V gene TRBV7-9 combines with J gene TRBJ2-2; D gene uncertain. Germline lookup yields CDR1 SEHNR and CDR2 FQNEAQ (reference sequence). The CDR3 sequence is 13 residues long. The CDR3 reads CSSSSANTGELFF. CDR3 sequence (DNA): TGTTCCAGCAGCTCCGCGAACACCGGGGAGCTGTTTTTT.

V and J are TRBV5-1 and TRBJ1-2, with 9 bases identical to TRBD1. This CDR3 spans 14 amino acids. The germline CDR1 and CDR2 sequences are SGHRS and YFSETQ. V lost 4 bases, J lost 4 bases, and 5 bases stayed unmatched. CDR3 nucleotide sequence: TGCGCCAGCAGCAGGGGACAGGGTGTCTATGGCTACACCTTC. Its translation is CASSRGQGVYGYTF.

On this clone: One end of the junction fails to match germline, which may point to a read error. The CDR3 DNA reads TGTTCCAGCAGCCCCGCCTTGACAGGTGACGGCTATGGCTACACCTTC. Translating gives CSSSPALTGDGYGYTF. The chain joins TRBV7-9 to TRBJ1-2; TRBD1 might be the D (6 bases). Per the germline V gene, CDR1 is SEHNR and CDR2 is FQNEAQ (reference sequence). The CDR3 contains 16 residues.

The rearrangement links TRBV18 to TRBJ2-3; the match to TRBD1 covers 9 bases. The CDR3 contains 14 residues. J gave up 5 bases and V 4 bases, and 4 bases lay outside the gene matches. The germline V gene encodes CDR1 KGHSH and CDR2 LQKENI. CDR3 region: CASSLGQGLDTQYF. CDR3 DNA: TGTGCCAGCTCACTGGGACAGGGATTAGATACGCAGTATTTT.

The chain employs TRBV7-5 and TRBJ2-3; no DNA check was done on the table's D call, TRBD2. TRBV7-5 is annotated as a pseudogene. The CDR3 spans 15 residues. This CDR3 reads CARSFEVLAKDTQYF. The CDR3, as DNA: TGTGCCAGAAGCTTTGAGGTATTAGCCAAAGATACGCAGTATTTT.

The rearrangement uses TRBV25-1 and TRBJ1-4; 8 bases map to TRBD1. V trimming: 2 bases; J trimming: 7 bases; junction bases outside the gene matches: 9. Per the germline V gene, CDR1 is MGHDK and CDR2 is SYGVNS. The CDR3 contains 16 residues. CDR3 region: CASSEVTQGAVEKLFF. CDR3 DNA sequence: TGTGCCAGCAGTGAAGTCACCCAGGGGGCCGTTGAAAAACTGTTTTTT.

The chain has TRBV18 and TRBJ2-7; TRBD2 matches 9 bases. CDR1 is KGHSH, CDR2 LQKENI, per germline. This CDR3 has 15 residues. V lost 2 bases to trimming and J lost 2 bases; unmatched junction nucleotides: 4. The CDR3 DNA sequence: TGTGCCAGCTCACCAAGCGCTAGCGGGACCTACGAGCAGTACTTC. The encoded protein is CASSPSASGTYEQYF. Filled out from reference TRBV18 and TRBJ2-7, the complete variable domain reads NAGVMQNPRHLVRRRGQEARLRCSPMKGHSHVYWYRQLPEEGLKFMVYLQKENIIDESGMPKERFSAEFPKEGPSILRIQQVVRGDSAAYFCASSPSASGTYEQYFGPGTRLTVT.

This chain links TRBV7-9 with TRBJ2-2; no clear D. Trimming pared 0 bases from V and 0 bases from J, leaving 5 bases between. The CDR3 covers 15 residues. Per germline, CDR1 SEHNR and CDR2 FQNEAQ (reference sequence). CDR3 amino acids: CASSLAPANTGELFF. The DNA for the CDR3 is TGTGCCAGCAGCTTAGCGCCGGCGAACACCGGGGAGCTGTTTTTT.

The CDR3 sequence is CASSGQGARISPLHF. The DNA for the CDR3 is TGTGCCAGCAGCGGACAGGGGGCCCGAATTTCACCCCTCCACTTT. V and J are TRBV9 and TRBJ1-6, with 10 nucleotides matching TRBD1. With 3 bases clipped from V and 9 bases from J, the junction kept 6 bases outside the gene matches. The CDR3 runs to 15 residues. Germline CDR1 reads SGDLS; CDR2 reads YYNGEE. The whole variable domain, remainder taken from reference TRBV9 and TRBJ1-6, is DSGVTQTPKHLITATGQRVTLRCSPRSGDLSVYWYQQSLDQGLQFLIQYYNGEERAKGNILERFSAQQFPDLHSELNLSSLELGDSALYFCASSGQGARISPLHFGNGTRLTVT.